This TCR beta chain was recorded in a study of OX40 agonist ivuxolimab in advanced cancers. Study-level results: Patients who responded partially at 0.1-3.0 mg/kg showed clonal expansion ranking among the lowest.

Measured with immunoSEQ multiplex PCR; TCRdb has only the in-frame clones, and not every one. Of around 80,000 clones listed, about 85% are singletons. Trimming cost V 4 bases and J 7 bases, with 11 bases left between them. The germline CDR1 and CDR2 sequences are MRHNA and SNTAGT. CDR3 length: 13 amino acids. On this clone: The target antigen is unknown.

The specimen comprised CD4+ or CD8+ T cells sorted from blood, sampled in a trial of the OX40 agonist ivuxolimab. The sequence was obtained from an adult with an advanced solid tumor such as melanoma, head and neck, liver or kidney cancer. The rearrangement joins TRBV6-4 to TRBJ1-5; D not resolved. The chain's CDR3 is CASSVDVGQPQHF. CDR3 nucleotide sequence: TGTGCCAGCAGTGTTGATGTGGGACAGCCCCAGCATTTT.